Sequencing of this T cell receptor (beta chain) was carried out in a study of T cell changes during pregnancy in multiple sclerosis. This CDR3 has 13 residues. The V gene's germline CDR1 is SGHRS and CDR2 YFSETQ. V lost 6 bases, J lost 4 bases, and 4 bases stayed unmatched. The assay was immunoSEQ multiplex PCR, and TCRdb's table has in-frame clones only and misses some. The data contain nearly 110,000 clones, 75% to 95% of them seen just once; the ten biggest clones take up roughly 1.6%. The receptor was isolated from a female donor with multiple sclerosis, enrolled in a pregnancy study. J is TRBJ2-1 and V is TRBV5-1, with 7 bases that match TRBD2. The sample consisted of peripheral blood, taken before pregnancy. The CDR3 DNA is TGCGCCAGCACGGCGGGGGAGTACAATGAGCAGTTCTTC. Its protein is CASTAGEYNEQFF.